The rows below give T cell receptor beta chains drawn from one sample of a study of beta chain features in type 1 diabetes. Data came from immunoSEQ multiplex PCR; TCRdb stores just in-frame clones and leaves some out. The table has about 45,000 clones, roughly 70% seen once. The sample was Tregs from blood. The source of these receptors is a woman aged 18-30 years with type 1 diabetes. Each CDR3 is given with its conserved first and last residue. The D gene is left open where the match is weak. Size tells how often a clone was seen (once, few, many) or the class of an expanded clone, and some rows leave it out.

CDR3 DNA: TGTGCCATCGACAGGGGCTACGAGCAGTACTTC; CDR3 protein: CAIDRGYEQYF; J gene: TRBJ2-7; D gene: TRBD1; V gene: TRBV10-3; clone size: .
CDR3 DNA: TGTGCCAGCATTCGATACGGGAGGGGGTCCGACGAGCAGTACTTC; CDR3 protein: CASIRYGRGSDEQYF; J gene: TRBJ2-7; D gene: TRBD2; V gene: TRBV6-6; clone size: .
CDR3 DNA: TGTGCCAGCAGCTCGACGGGTTCGAACACCGGGGAGCTGTTTTTT; CDR3 protein: CASSSTGSNTGELFF; J gene: TRBJ2-2; D gene: .; V gene: TRBV7-9; clone size: .
CDR3 DNA: TGTGCCAGCAGTCGGACAGGGGGCCTAGAGACCCAGTACTTC; CDR3 protein: CASSRTGGLETQYF; J gene: TRBJ2-5; D gene: TRBD1; V gene: TRBV6-1; clone size: .
CDR3 DNA: TGTGCCAGCAGCCTCAGGGAAGCCTTGGGACCCCTCCACTTT; CDR3 protein: CASSLREALGPLHF; J gene: TRBJ1-6; D gene: .; V gene: TRBV7-9; clone size: few
CDR3 DNA: TGTGCCATCGGCAGGGTGAGTCCCTACGAGCAGTACTTC; CDR3 protein: CAIGRVSPYEQYF; J gene: TRBJ2-7; D gene: .; V gene: TRBV10-3; clone size: few
CDR3 DNA: TGTGCCAGCAGCTTAGCCAGCGGGAGTTTCGCCGAGCAGTACTTC; CDR3 protein: CASSLASGSFAEQYF; J gene: TRBJ2-7; D gene: TRBD2; V gene: TRBV7-2; clone size: few
CDR3 DNA: TGTGCCAGCAGCTCAGGGGCCGGGGAGCTGTTTTTT; CDR3 protein: CASSSGAGELFF; J gene: TRBJ2-2; D gene: .; V gene: TRBV7-2; clone size: .
CDR3 DNA: TGTGCCAGCAGTGTACGGGAGCACTATGGCTACACCTTC; CDR3 protein: CASSVREHYGYTF; J gene: TRBJ1-2; D gene: .; V gene: TRBV28; clone size: few
CDR3 DNA: TGCGCCAGCAGCTTGGCGGGACTAGCGGGAGTGGATGAGCAGTTCTTC; CDR3 protein: CASSLAGLAGVDEQFF; J gene: TRBJ2-1; D gene: TRBD2; V gene: TRBV5-1; clone size: .
CDR3 DNA: TGTGCCAGCAGCTTTCTTAATGAGCAGTTCTTC; CDR3 protein: CASSFLNEQFF; J gene: TRBJ2-1; D gene: .; V gene: TRBV11-2; clone size: .
CDR3 DNA: TGTGCCAGCAGTTCGGCAGGGGGAGAGACCCAGTACTTC; CDR3 protein: CASSSAGGETQYF; J gene: TRBJ2-5; D gene: TRBD1; V gene: TRBV6-6; clone size: .
CDR3 DNA: TGCGCCAGCAGCGGGGATAGCGGGGGGGCCTACAATGAGCAGTTCTTC; CDR3 protein: CASSGDSGGAYNEQFF; J gene: TRBJ2-1; D gene: TRBD2; V gene: TRBV5-1; clone size: .
CDR3 DNA: TGCAGCGTTGACTCAGCGAACACCGGGGAGCTGTTTTTT; CDR3 protein: CSVDSANTGELFF; J gene: TRBJ2-2; D gene: .; V gene: TRBV29-1; clone size: .